The 6 T cell receptor beta chains reported below all come from one sample, sequenced in a study of post-analysis software for immune sequencing data. For these receptors, no antigen is known. Study-wide results and limits: Among five TRBV segments more frequent in patients than controls were TRBV5-6, TRBV5-1 and TRBV20-1.

Incorporated into the TCR beta cDNA libraries were unique molecular identifiers, which served to reduce PCR and sequencing biases. TCRdb called the PCR reads again in MiXCR, with one record for every CDR3 protein. Of 750,000 to 950,000 distinct CDR3 sequences in the sample, just over 45% were seen once. Sequencing used blood. These receptors originate from a girl aged 5-17 years with multiple sclerosis.

V usage is TRBV27 and J usage is TRBJ2-7, with 7 bases identical to TRBD2. The CDR3 is 15 amino acids. The trim removed 5 bases at V and 0 bases at J, leaving 7 bases unmatched. Germline CDR1 MNHEY, CDR2 SMNVEV (reference sequence). The CDR3 sequence: CASSPRLADSYEQYF. The CDR3 nucleotides are TGTGCCAGCAGTCCCCGGCTAGCGGACTCCTACGAGCAGTACTTC.

V usage is TRBV7-6 and J usage is TRBJ2-3; D might be TRBD2 (6 bases). This CDR3 spans 15 amino acids. Trimming stripped 1 base from V and 8 bases from J, with 16 bases between. From germline, CDR1 is SGHVS and CDR2 FNYEAQ. The CDR3 nucleotides are TGTGCCAGCAGCTTAGACCTGCGGGAAGGGAGTACGCAGTATTTT. Protein: CASSLDLREGSTQYF.

This clonotype occurred a few times. The chain links TRBV5-1 to TRBJ2-5; a weak D match, TRBD1 (6 bases). The V end lost 4 bases, the J end lost 5 bases, and 12 bases lay between the germline ends. Germline V gene data show CDR1 as SGHRS and CDR2 as YFSETQ. This CDR3 spans 13 amino acids. The CDR3: CASSPGRGETQYF. The CDR3 bases are TGCGCCAGCAGCCCCGGAAGGGGGGAGACCCAGTACTTC. Supplemented by reference TRBV5-1 and TRBJ2-5, the full variable domain reads KAGVTQTPRYLIKTRGQQVTLSCSPISGHRSVSWYQQTPGQGLQFLFEYFSETQRNKGNFPGRFSGRQFSNSRSEMNVSTLELGDSALYLCASSPGRGETQYFGPGTRLLVL.

This clonotype has a count of ten or more. V gene TRBV12-3 or TRBV12-4 combines with J gene TRBJ2-7, with D perhaps matching TRBD1 (5 bases). The CDR3 is 15 residues long. Trimming took 5 bases from V and 5 from J, leaving 19 bases between them. The CDR3 DNA sequence: TGTGCCAGCAGTCCTCAATGGACAATCAACGACGAGCAGTACTTC. Residues: CASSPQWTINDEQYF.

V gene TRBV12-3 or TRBV12-4 combines with J gene TRBJ2-5, with 8 bases lining up with TRBD2. The CDR3 is 16 amino acids. V was clipped by 6 bases and J by 2 bases; unmatched bases: 11. The CDR3 region is CASSPTRAGDQETQYF. DNA of the CDR3: TGTGCCAGCAGCCCTACACGAGCGGGGGATCAAGAGACCCAGTACTTC.

The J gene is TRBJ2-5, the V gene TRBV6-2 or TRBV6-3; 10 bases match TRBD2. Germline CDR1 is MNHEY and CDR2 is SVGEGT. Trimming took 6 bases from V and 11 from J; bases not matched to a gene: 18. This CDR3 comprises 16 residues. In DNA form, the CDR3 reads TGTGCCAGCAGCCTCATTACGTCTAGCGGGAGAGGCGGGCAGTACTTC. Translated, it gives CASSLITSSGRGGQYF.